The TCR beta chain described here comes from a study of blood T cell repertoires in COVID-19 (TCRdb year 2020). Study-level background: Samples from collaborators originated in the United States, Italy and Spain and spanned both the acute and convalescent phases of COVID-19. The repertoires were made available in a free public database intended to serve as a resource for research on the immune response to SARS-CoV-2. The prospective study material was composed of cDNA or gDNA derived from T cells, B-cell-depleted T cells, or PBMCs. The sample metadata nearly always contained a de-identified subject ID, COVID-19 status, age in years and sex. HLA class I and class II types, where available, came from metadata supplied by the sample provider rather than from assay-based typing. Samples came from the ongoing ImmuneRACE study (first 160 participants) plus 1,254 subjects from 6 global collaborators. The dataset comprised deeply sampled blood TCRbeta repertoires from subjects exposed to, actively infected with, or recovered from COVID-19. Broad study findings and their caveats: How much clinical and demographic metadata was included differed by source and by participant, and the metadata was provided uncurated.

TCRbeta CDR3 regions were amplified from genomic DNA using the immunoSEQ Assay, a bias-controlled multiplex PCR. Per the original workflow: The number of nucleated cells in each sample was estimated by amplification of reference gene primers within the assay. To quantify the absolute abundance of each unique TCRbeta CDR3 rearrangement, sequence reads were collapsed and filtered. For each sample, productive Simpson clonality was calculated by taking the square root of Simpson's diversity index across productive rearrangements. The table was pulled from immuneACCESS by TCRdb, which kept in-frame rearrangements only. Such tables lose some clones; where checked, under half of the loss comes from unresolved V genes, and the rest has no known cause. That table is the source of V, J and clone size, and D and trimming were worked out from the DNA. Here the sample has 110,000 or so clones; approximately 90% occur a single time. The ten largest clones capture about 1.1% of the sample.

Cut back by 3 bases and 4 bases, the V and J ends lie 9 bases apart. The CDR3 starts with the cysteine, ends with the phenylalanine, and has 13 residues. This entry keeps only the CDR3 DNA: 39 bases, framed from base 1. From the germline V gene, CDR1 is SGHVS and CDR2 is FQNEAQ. Notes on this clone: Its antigen specificity is not known. No much larger clone exists at a distance of one base, and base qualities are not known.

Whole blood was collected in K2EDTA tubes by collaborating institutions according to the institutions' own protocols. For TCRbeta analysis, collaborator samples were shipped as frozen whole blood, as isolated PBMCs, or as DNA extracted from either sample type. The chain links TRBV7-8 with TRBJ1-1; a confident D gene designation cannot be given. This receptor was obtained from a human donor in a cohort sampled during active COVID-19. Source material: peripheral blood. Read as DNA, the sequence is TGTGCCAGCAGCTTCTACGCGGGCACTGAAGCTTTCTTT. It translates as CASSFYAGTEAFF. With the rest looked up from the reference TRBV7-8 and TRBJ1-1 genes rather than sequenced, the full variable domain is GAGVSQSPRYKVAKRGQDVALRCDPISGHVSLFWYQQALGQGPEFLTYFQNEAQLDKSGLPSDRFFAERPEGSVSTLKIQRTQQEDSAVYLCASSFYAGTEAFFGQGTRLTVV.